Listed here are 3 T cell receptor beta chains from one sample, sequenced in a study of shared clonotypes between healthy human individuals. Only in-frame clones appear in the TCRdb table, and some are missing; sequencing was by immunoSEQ multiplex PCR. The data show about 1,900,000 clones, approximately 94% seen once. CD45RO-negative, CCR7-selected cells formed the naive CD8 fraction, which excluded terminally differentiated effector memory CD45RA+ cells. The specimen was naive CD8+ T cells sorted from blood. The receptors here all came from a man in his late teens or twenties in good health.

CDR3 sequence: CASSEISSGPYNEQFF. For the CDR3, the DNA is TGTGCCAGCAGTGAAATCTCCAGCGGGCCTTACAATGAGCAGTTCTTC. V is TRBV2 and J is TRBJ2-1, with a possible D match to TRBD2 (6 bases). CDR3 size: 16 residues. V was trimmed by 2 bases and J by 4 bases, leaving 15 bases between them. Looked up from germline, CDR1 is SNHLY and CDR2 is FYNNEI.

The chain couples TRBV10-1 to TRBJ2-7; tentatively, D is TRBD1 or TRBD2 (5 bases each). Trimming removed 1 base from V and 3 bases from J, with 10 bases in between. The germline gives CDR1 WNHNN, CDR2 SYGVQD (reference sequence). The CDR3 runs 14 residues. The DNA of the CDR3 is TGCGCCAGCAGTGAGTTTCTGGGGGACTACGAGCAGTACTTC. Translation: CASSEFLGDYEQYF.

The CDR3 sequence: CASSSTFRAGEQYF. CDR3 coding DNA: TGTGCCAGCAGCAGTACATTCAGGGCCGGGGAGCAGTACTTC. The chain recombines TRBV11-2 with TRBJ2-7, with a possible D match to TRBD1 (5 bases). Trimming took 5 bases from V and 7 from J, leaving 18 bases between them. Germline CDR1 and CDR2: SGHAT and FQNNGV. The length of the CDR3 is 14 residues. The variable domain in full, completed from reference TRBV11-2 and TRBJ2-7, reads EAGVAQSPRYKIIEKRQSVAFWCNPISGHATLYWYQQILGQGPKLLIQFQNNGVVDDSQLPKDRFSAERLKGVDSTLKIQPAKLEDSAVYLCASSSTFRAGEQYFGPGTRLTVT.